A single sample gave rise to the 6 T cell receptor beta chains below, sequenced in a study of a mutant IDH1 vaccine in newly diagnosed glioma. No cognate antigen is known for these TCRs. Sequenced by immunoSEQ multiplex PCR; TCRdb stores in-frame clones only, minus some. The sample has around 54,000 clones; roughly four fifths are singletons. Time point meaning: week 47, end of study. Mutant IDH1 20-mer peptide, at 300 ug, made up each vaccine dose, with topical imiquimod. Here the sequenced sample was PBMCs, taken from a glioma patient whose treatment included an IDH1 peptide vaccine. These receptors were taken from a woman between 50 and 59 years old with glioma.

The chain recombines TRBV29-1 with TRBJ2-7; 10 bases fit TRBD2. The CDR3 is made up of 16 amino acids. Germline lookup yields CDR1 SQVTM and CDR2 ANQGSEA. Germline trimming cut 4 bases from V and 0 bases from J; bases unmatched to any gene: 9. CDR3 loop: CSVGRVAGGVSYEQYF. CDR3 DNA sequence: TGCAGCGTTGGAAGAGTAGCGGGGGGTGTCTCCTACGAGCAGTACTTC.

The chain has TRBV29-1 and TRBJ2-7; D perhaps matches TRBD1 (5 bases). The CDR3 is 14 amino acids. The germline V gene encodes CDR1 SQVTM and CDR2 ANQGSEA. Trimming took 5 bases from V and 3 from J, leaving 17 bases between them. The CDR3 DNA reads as TGCAGCGTTATTGAAGGGGTCACGAGCTACGAGCAGTACTTC. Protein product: CSVIEGVTSYEQYF.

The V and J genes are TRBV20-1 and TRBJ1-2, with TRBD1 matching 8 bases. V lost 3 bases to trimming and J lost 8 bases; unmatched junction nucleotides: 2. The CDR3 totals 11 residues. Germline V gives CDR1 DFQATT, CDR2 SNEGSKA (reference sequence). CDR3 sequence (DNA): TGCAGTGCTAGGACAGGGGAAGGCTACACCTTC. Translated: CSARTGEGYTF.

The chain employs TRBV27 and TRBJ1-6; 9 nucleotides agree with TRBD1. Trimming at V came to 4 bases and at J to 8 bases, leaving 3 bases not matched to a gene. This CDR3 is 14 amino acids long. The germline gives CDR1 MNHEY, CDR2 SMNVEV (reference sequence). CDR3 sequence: CASSYGTGYSPLHF. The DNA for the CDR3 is TGTGCCAGCAGTTATGGGACAGGGTATTCACCCCTCCACTTT.

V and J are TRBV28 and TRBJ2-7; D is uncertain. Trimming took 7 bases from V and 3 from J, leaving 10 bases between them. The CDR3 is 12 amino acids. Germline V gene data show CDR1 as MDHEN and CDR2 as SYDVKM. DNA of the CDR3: TGTGCCAGCAATGATCGTTTCTACGAGCAGTACTTC. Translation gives CASNDRFYEQYF.

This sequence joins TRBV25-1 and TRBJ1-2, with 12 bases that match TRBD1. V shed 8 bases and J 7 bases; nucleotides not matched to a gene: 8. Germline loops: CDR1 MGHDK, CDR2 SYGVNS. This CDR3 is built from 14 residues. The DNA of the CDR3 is TGTGCCAGCTCGTGGGGACAGGGGGCATTTGGCTACACCTTC. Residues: CASSWGQGAFGYTF.